This TCR beta chain derives from a study of CXCR3-negative and CXCR3-positive naive CD8 T cells. General study points: Once cells were cryopreserved, CXCR3 expression went down partly, and most assays used fresh PBMCs. More hydrophobic TRB CDR3s were found in CXCR3-positive naive cells than in CXCR3-negative naive cells.

Naive CD8+ T cells had a CD45RO-CCR7+CD27+CD95- phenotype. UMI-tagged TRB cDNA libraries were built via 5' RACE. TCRdb re-called the 5' RACE reads and shows each CDR3 protein once, DNA omitted. The sample holds some 99,000 distinct CDR3 sequences. Concerning this clonotype itself: The antigen is not known.

This clonotype was obtained from a human donor in good health. Some clones in this sample may be carry-over from other donors' samples. The sample comprised naive CXCR3+ CD8+ T cells from blood. The subset: CD45RO-CCR7+CD27+CD95- naive CD8+ T cells expressing CXCR3 (TNR3+).

CDR3 sequence: CASSHPVSGTSGGAVMETQYF. V usage is TRBV12-3 or TRBV12-4 and J usage is TRBJ2-5; lacking DNA, the TRBD2 call made by TCRdb goes unchecked. The CDR3 spans 21 residues.